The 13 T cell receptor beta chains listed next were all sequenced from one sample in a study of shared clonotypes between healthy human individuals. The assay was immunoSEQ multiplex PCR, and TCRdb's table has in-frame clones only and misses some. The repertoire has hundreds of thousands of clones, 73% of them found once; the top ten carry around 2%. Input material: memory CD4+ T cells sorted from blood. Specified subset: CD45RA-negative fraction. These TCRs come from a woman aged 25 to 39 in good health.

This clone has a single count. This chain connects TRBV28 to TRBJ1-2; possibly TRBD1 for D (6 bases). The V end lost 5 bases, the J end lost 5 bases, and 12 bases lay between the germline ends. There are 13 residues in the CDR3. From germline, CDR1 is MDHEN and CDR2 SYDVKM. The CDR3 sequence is CASSRRGGYGYTF. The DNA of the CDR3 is TGTGCCAGCAGTCGACGAGGGGGATATGGCTACACCTTC.

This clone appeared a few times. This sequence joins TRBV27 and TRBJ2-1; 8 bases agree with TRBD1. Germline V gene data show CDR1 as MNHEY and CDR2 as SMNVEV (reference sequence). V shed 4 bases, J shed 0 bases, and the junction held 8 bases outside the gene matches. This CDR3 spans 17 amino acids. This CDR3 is CASSWFRTGLSYNEQFF. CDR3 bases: TGTGCCAGCAGTTGGTTCCGGACAGGGCTCTCCTACAATGAGCAGTTCTTC.

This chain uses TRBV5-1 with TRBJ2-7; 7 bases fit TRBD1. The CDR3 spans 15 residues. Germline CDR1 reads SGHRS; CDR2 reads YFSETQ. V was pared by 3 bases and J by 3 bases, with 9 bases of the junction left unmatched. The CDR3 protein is CASSSLGQVGYEQYF. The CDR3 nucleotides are TGCGCCAGCAGCTCCCTCGGACAGGTCGGCTACGAGCAGTACTTC.

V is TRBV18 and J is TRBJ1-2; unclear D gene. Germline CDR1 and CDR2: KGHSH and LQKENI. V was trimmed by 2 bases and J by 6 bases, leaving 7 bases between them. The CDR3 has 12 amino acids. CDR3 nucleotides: TGTGCCAGCTCACCAAGGATGGATGGCTACACCTTC. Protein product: CASSPRMDGYTF. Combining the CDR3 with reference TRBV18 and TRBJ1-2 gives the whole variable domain NAGVMQNPRHLVRRRGQEARLRCSPMKGHSHVYWYRQLPEEGLKFMVYLQKENIIDESGMPKERFSAEFPKEGPSILRIQQVVRGDSAAYFCASSPRMDGYTFGSGTRLTVV.

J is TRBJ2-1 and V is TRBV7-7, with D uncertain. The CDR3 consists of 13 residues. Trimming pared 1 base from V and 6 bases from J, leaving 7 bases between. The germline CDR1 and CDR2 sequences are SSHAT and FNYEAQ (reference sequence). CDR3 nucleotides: TGTGCCAGCAGCTTAGGGAGTGGCAATGAGCAGTTCTTC. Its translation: CASSLGSGNEQFF.

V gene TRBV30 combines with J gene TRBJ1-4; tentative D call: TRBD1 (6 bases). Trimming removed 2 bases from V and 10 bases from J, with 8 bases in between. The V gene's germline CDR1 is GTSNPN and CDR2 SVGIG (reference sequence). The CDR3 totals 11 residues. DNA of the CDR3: TGTGCCTGGAGTTTAGGGGGAAAACTGTTTTTT. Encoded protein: CAWSLGGKLFF.

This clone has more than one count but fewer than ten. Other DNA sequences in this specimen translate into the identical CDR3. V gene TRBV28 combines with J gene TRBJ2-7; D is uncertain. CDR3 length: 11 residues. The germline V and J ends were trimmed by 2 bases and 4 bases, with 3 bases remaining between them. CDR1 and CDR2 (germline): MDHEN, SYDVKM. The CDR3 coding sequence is TGTGCCAGCAGTTTAGGGTACGAGCAGTACTTC. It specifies CASSLGYEQYF. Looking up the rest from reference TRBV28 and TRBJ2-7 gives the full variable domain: DVKVTQSSRYLVKRTGEKVFLECVQDMDHENMFWYRQDPGLGLRLIYFSYDVKMKEKGDIPEGYSVSREKKERFSLILESASTNQTSMYLCASSLGYEQYFGPGTRLTVT.

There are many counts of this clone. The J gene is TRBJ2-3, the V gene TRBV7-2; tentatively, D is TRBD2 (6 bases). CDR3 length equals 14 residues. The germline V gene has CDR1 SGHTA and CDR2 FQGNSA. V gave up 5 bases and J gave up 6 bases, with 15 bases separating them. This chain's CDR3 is CASSRDSSPDTQYF. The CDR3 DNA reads TGTGCCAGCAGCCGGGACTCGTCTCCTGATACGCAGTATTTT. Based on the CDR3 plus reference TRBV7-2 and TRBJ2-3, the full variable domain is GAGVSQSPSNKVTEKGKDVELRCDPISGHTALYWYRQSLGQGLEFLIYFQGNSAPDKSGLPSDRFSAERTGGSVSTLTIQRTQQEDSAVYLCASSRDSSPDTQYFGPGTRLTVL.

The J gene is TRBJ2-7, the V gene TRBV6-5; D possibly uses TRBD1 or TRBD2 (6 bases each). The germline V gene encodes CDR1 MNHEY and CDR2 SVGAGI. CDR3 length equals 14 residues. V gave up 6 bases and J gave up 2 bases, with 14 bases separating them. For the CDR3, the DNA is TGTGCCAGCAGGTTAGCGGAGGGGGCCTACGAGCAGTACTTC. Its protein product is CASRLAEGAYEQYF.

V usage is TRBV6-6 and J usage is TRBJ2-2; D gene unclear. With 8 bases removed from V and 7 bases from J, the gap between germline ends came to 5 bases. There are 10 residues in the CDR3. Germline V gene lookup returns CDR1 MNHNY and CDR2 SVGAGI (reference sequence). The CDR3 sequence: CASGYGELFF. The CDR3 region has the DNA TGTGCCAGCGGGTACGGGGAGCTGTTTTTT.

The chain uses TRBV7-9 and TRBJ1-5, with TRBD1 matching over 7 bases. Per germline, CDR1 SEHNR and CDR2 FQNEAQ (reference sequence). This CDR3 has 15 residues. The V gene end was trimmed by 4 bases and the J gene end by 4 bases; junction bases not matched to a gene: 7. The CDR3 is CASSSETGINQPQHF. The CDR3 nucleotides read TGTGCCAGCAGCTCCGAGACAGGGATAAATCAGCCCCAGCATTTT. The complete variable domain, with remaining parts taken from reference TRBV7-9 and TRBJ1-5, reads DTGVSQNPRHKITKRGQNVTFRCDPISEHNRLYWYRQTLGQGPEFLTYFQNEAQLEKSRLLSDRFSAERPKGSFSTLEIQRTEQGDSAMYLCASSSETGINQPQHFGDGTRLSIL.

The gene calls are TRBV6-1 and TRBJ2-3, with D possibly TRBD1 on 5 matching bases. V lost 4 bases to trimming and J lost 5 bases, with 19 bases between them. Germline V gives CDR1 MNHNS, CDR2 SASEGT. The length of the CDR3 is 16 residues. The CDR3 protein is CASSGRWTSRGDTQYF. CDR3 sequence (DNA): TGTGCCAGCAGTGGAAGGTGGACCTCTAGGGGAGATACGCAGTATTTT.

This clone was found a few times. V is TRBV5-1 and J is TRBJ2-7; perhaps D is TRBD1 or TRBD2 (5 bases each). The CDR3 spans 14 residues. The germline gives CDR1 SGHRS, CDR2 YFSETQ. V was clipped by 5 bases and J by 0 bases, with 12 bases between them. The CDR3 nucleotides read TGCGCCAGCAGACAGGAGGCTCTCTCCTACGAGCAGTACTTC. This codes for CASRQEALSYEQYF.